A selection of T cell receptor beta chains follows, all from one sample in a study of T cell repertoires in cytomegalovirus infection. TCRdb redid the calling of the reads with MiXCR, one entry per CDR3 protein. The sample has about 320,000 distinct CDR3 sequences, more than 8% seen once. The source material was PBMCs. These receptors all come from a human donor in good health (CMV status not recorded). Some clones in this sample may be carry-over from other donors' samples. Both conserved end residues are trimmed from each CDR3. A D gene is named only where the DNA matches it firmly.

CDR3aa: ASRSWGAGQETQY
d_gene: TRBD2
v_gene: TRBV11-2
j_gene: TRBJ2-5

CDR3aa: ASSPGGPRDTQY
d_gene: TRBD2
v_gene: TRBV7-2
j_gene: TRBJ2-3

CDR3aa: SVAKSSYNEQF
d_gene: NA
v_gene: TRBV29-1
j_gene: TRBJ2-1

CDR3aa: ASSFGQGSQETQY
d_gene: TRBD1
v_gene: TRBV11-2
j_gene: TRBJ2-5

CDR3aa: ASSLGSGGWTDTQY
d_gene: TRBD2
v_gene: TRBV7-2
j_gene: TRBJ2-3

CDR3aa: ASSSGLFEETQY
d_gene: NA
v_gene: TRBV7-2
j_gene: TRBJ2-5

CDR3aa: ASRLIGGLSTDTQY
d_gene: NA
v_gene: TRBV5-1
j_gene: TRBJ2-3

CDR3aa: AGSLGPNTEAF
d_gene: NA
v_gene: TRBV7-2
j_gene: TRBJ1-1

CDR3aa: ASRPLDSATNEKLF
d_gene: NA
v_gene: TRBV2
j_gene: TRBJ1-4

CDR3aa: ASWGDNTGELF
d_gene: NA
v_gene: TRBV2
j_gene: TRBJ2-2

CDR3aa: ASGQTRAGNSPLH
d_gene: NA
v_gene: TRBV6-5
j_gene: TRBJ1-6

CDR3aa: ASSLGFGNTIY
d_gene: NA
v_gene: TRBV7-2
j_gene: TRBJ1-3

CDR3aa: ASSLARGAAGTDTQY
d_gene: NA
v_gene: TRBV7-2
j_gene: TRBJ2-3

CDR3aa: ASRSGDTGLAGHTGELF
d_gene: TRBD2
v_gene: TRBV5-1
j_gene: TRBJ2-2

CDR3aa: ASSAGVLAETQY
d_gene: TRBD2
v_gene: TRBV6-2/TRBV6-3
j_gene: TRBJ2-5

CDR3aa: ASSLDLGQWLNEQF
d_gene: NA
v_gene: TRBV7-9
j_gene: TRBJ2-1

CDR3aa: ASSVGKGTYAGNTIY
d_gene: NA
v_gene: TRBV9
j_gene: TRBJ1-3

CDR3aa: ASSPSGGGSHYEQY
d_gene: TRBD2
v_gene: TRBV9
j_gene: TRBJ2-7

CDR3aa: ASSPGGQGESSRGRQY
d_gene: TRBD1
v_gene: TRBV7-2
j_gene: TRBJ2-7

CDR3aa: ASSQGAGGQIYEQY
d_gene: NA
v_gene: TRBV4-2
j_gene: TRBJ2-7

CDR3aa: ASSSGQGGDNSPLH
d_gene: TRBD1
v_gene: TRBV5-6
j_gene: TRBJ1-6

CDR3aa: ASSSGGFNYGYT
d_gene: NA
v_gene: TRBV7-6
j_gene: TRBJ1-2

CDR3aa: SVEKGAGTEAF
d_gene: NA
v_gene: TRBV29-1
j_gene: TRBJ1-1

CDR3aa: ASSSSGLGGVAYEQY
d_gene: NA
v_gene: TRBV7-2
j_gene: TRBJ2-7

CDR3aa: ASSSGQYIEQY
d_gene: NA
v_gene: TRBV5-1
j_gene: TRBJ2-7

CDR3aa: ATSRDRGTTGELF
d_gene: TRBD1
v_gene: TRBV15
j_gene: TRBJ2-2

CDR3aa: ATSREWSEQY
d_gene: NA
v_gene: TRBV15
j_gene: TRBJ2-7

CDR3aa: ATSESGLADTTDTQY
d_gene: TRBD2
v_gene: TRBV24-1
j_gene: TRBJ2-3

CDR3aa: ASSLAGKWRQVNTEAF
d_gene: NA
v_gene: TRBV7-8
j_gene: TRBJ1-1

CDR3aa: ASSSTGTGGYEQY
d_gene: TRBD1
v_gene: TRBV27
j_gene: TRBJ2-7

CDR3aa: ASSSLGAILGGNEKLF
d_gene: NA
v_gene: TRBV7-2
j_gene: TRBJ1-4

CDR3aa: ASFAWGEGTDTQY
d_gene: NA
v_gene: TRBV28
j_gene: TRBJ2-3

CDR3aa: SARPGDYEQY
d_gene: NA
v_gene: TRBV20-1
j_gene: TRBJ2-7

CDR3aa: ASSLTTGSRGEAF
d_gene: NA
v_gene: TRBV7-2
j_gene: TRBJ1-1

CDR3aa: ASSPPGTSGRYEQF
d_gene: TRBD2
v_gene: TRBV27
j_gene: TRBJ2-1

CDR3aa: ASRRAGATDTQY
d_gene: NA
v_gene: TRBV19
j_gene: TRBJ2-3

CDR3aa: ASSLRPGGTQY
d_gene: TRBD2
v_gene: TRBV7-3
j_gene: TRBJ2-5

CDR3aa: ASSERRELLGELF
d_gene: NA
v_gene: TRBV7-2
j_gene: TRBJ2-2

CDR3aa: ASSETGAGANVLT
d_gene: NA
v_gene: TRBV6-2/TRBV6-3
j_gene: TRBJ2-6

CDR3aa: ATSRQGESTDTQY
d_gene: TRBD1
v_gene: TRBV15
j_gene: TRBJ2-3

CDR3aa: ASSFRGRGNTGELF
d_gene: NA
v_gene: TRBV7-2
j_gene: TRBJ2-2

CDR3aa: ASSTNTVRGNEQF
d_gene: NA
v_gene: TRBV19
j_gene: TRBJ2-1